Listed below are T cell receptor beta chains from one sample, sequenced in a study of blood T cell repertoires in COVID-19. Libraries were prepared by immunoSEQ multiplex PCR; TCRdb keeps only in-frame clonotypes and omits some of them. The sample lists about 210,000 clones, around 83% occurring once. Sequenced: peripheral blood. The receptors originated from a man aged 50 to 60 with active or convalescent COVID-19. Both conserved end residues are part of each CDR3. A D gene is named only where the DNA matches it firmly. Part of the rows lack a size; the others show once, few, many or a class for expanded clones.

v_call	d_call	clone_size	j_call	cdr3_aa	cdr3_nt
TRBV5-1	.	.	TRBJ1-5	CASSLTQGPNQPQHF	TGCGCCAGCAGCTTGACACAGGGACCTAATCAGCCCCAGCATTTT
TRBV3-1/TRBV3-2	.	.	TRBJ2-7	CASSQRGGYEQYF	TGTGCCAGCAGCCAGAGGGGGGGGTACGAGCAGTACTTC
TRBV19	TRBD2	.	TRBJ2-1	CASSIGSSGTYNEQFF	TGTGCCAGTAGTATAGGATCTAGCGGCACCTACAATGAGCAGTTCTTC
TRBV2	.	.	TRBJ2-7	CASKRSEFYEQYF	TGTGCCAGCAAGCGTAGCGAGTTCTACGAGCAGTACTTC
TRBV27	TRBD2	few	TRBJ2-5	CASSLGGVWETQYF	TGTGCCAGCAGCCTTGGGGGGGTATGGGAGACCCAGTACTTC
TRBV3-1/TRBV3-2	TRBD1	.	TRBJ1-4	CASSHSGQGGEKLFF	TGTGCCAGCAGCCACTCGGGACAGGGCGGCGAAAAACTGTTTTTT
TRBV5-1	.	.	TRBJ1-3	CASSLFRSGQHFSGNTIYF	TGCGCCAGCAGCTTGTTTCGGTCAGGACAACATTTCTCTGGAAACACCATATATTTT
TRBV19	TRBD2	.	TRBJ2-3	CASSIGLTAGGLGTDTQYF	TGTGCCAGTAGTATCGGGTTGACGGCGGGGGGGCTGGGCACAGATACGCAGTATTTT
TRBV5-4	TRBD1	once	TRBJ2-3	CASSVGQGGDTQYF	TGTGCCAGCAGCGTGGGACAGGGTGGTGATACGCAGTATTTT
TRBV30	.	.	TRBJ2-7	CAWSTSYEQYF	TGTGCCTGGAGTACTTCCTACGAGCAGTACTTC
TRBV2	TRBD1	.	TRBJ1-1	CASSVRRTGDTEAFF	TGTGCCAGCAGTGTCAGGCGGACAGGGGATACTGAAGCTTTCTTT
TRBV12-3/TRBV12-4	.	.	TRBJ2-1	CASSDGLYNEQFF	TGTGCCAGCAGCGACGGACTGTACAATGAGCAGTTCTTC
TRBV6-5	.	.	TRBJ2-2	CASSPYTGELFF	TGTGCCAGCAGCCCATACACCGGGGAGCTGTTTTTT
TRBV29-1	.	.	TRBJ2-7	CSVVPTGHQNEQYF	TGCAGCGTTGTCCCGACAGGCCACCAAAACGAGCAGTACTTC
TRBV5-5	.	.	TRBJ1-2	CASSLVDRIYGYTF	TGTGCCAGCAGCTTGGTGGACAGAATCTATGGCTACACCTTC
TRBV6-1	TRBD1	many	TRBJ1-2	CASSEGRGLLYGYTF	TGTGCCAGCAGTGAAGGCAGGGGGCTACTCTATGGCTACACCTTC
TRBV30	.	.	TRBJ1-3	CARTGDSGNTIYF	TGTGCCAGAACAGGTGACTCTGGAAACACCATATATTTT
TRBV6-5	TRBD1	.	TRBJ1-6	CATCRGYTSPLHF	TGTGCCACCTGCAGGGGGTATACTTCACCCCTCCACTTT
TRBV27	.	.	TRBJ1-2	CASSSSPGRGYGYTF	TGTGCCAGCAGTTCCAGTCCAGGGAGGGGCTATGGCTACACCTTC
TRBV6-1	.	.	TRBJ1-1	CASSETAVPHRGTEAFF	TGTGCCAGCAGTGAAACGGCGGTCCCCCACCGGGGCACTGAAGCTTTCTTT
TRBV4-1	.	.	TRBJ1-3	CASSQDWSSGNTIYF	TGCGCCAGCAGCCAAGATTGGAGCTCTGGAAACACCATATATTTT
TRBV29-1	TRBD2	once	TRBJ2-1	CSVGGTSGRYNEQFF	TGCAGCGTTGGTGGGACTAGCGGGAGGTACAATGAGCAGTTCTTC
TRBV7-8	.	.	TRBJ1-2	CASSSGAGGGYTF	TGTGCCAGCAGCTCGGGGGCGGGGGGGGGCTACACCTTC
TRBV19	TRBD1	.	TRBJ2-5	CASSLQGAETQYF	TGTGCCAGTAGTTTGCAGGGGGCGGAGACCCAGTACTTC
TRBV5-1	TRBD2	once	TRBJ2-5	CASSSGLAGGQETQYF	TGCGCCAGCAGCTCGGGACTAGCGGGGGGGCAAGAGACCCAGTACTTC
TRBV19	TRBD2	few	TRBJ2-2	CASSIDLRGAGELFF	TGTGCCAGTAGTATAGATCTCCGGGGGGCCGGGGAGCTGTTTTTT
TRBV6-1	TRBD2	.	TRBJ2-7	CASSVRASGTRGYEQYF	TGTGCCAGCAGTGTTAGGGCTAGCGGAACAAGGGGCTACGAGCAGTACTTC
TRBV19	TRBD2	.	TRBJ2-7	CASSRRLAGSTYEQYF	TGTGCCAGTAGTAGAAGACTAGCGGGCTCTACCTACGAGCAGTACTTC
TRBV30	.	.	TRBJ1-1	CAWSIGRPNTEAFF	TGTGCCTGGAGTATTGGCAGGCCAAACACTGAAGCTTTCTTT
TRBV9	TRBD2	once	TRBJ2-3	CASSVGFLAGGPRTDTQYF	TGTGCCAGCAGCGTAGGGTTCCTAGCGGGAGGGCCCCGCACAGATACGCAGTATTTT
TRBV5-1	.	.	TRBJ2-2	CASSLGQSSTGELFF	TGCGCCAGCAGCTTGGGACAGAGTAGCACCGGGGAGCTGTTTTTT
TRBV3-1/TRBV3-2	TRBD1	few	TRBJ1-6	CASSHYRGFGNSPLHF	TGTGCCAGCAGCCACTACAGGGGCTTTGGGAATTCACCCCTCCACTTT
TRBV19	.	.	TRBJ1-5	CASSMWGEGVNQPQHF	TGTGCCAGTAGTATGTGGGGGGAAGGAGTCAATCAGCCCCAGCATTTT
TRBV24-1	.	.	TRBJ2-1	CATSDLSAGAYNEQFF	TGTGCCACCAGTGATTTGTCGGCAGGGGCGTACAATGAGCAGTTCTTC
TRBV19	.	.	TRBJ1-1	CASSSRDQKSAKEAFF	TGTGCCAGTAGTAGCCGGGATCAAAAGTCGGCTAAAGAAGCTTTCTTT
TRBV10-2	TRBD2	few	TRBJ2-1	CASSEYDPGLPDNEQFF	TGCGCCAGCAGTGAGTATGATCCGGGACTACCAGACAATGAGCAGTTCTTC
TRBV11-2	.	.	TRBJ1-1	CASSRMGGYTEAFF	TGTGCCAGCAGCCGCATGGGGGGGTATACTGAAGCTTTCTTT
TRBV5-6	.	.	TRBJ1-1	CASSLGGVLGAEAFF	TGTGCCAGCAGCTTGGGAGGTGTACTTGGCGCTGAAGCTTTCTTT
TRBV11-1	TRBD1	.	TRBJ1-2	CASSPTGGTLGYTF	TGTGCCAGCAGCCCGACAGGGGGGACTTTGGGCTACACCTTC
TRBV6-5	TRBD1	.	TRBJ2-4	CASRTGTGGKNIQYF	TGTGCCAGCAGAACAGGGACAGGGGGGAAAAACATTCAGTACTTC
TRBV7-9	TRBD1	.	TRBJ2-7	CASSEPGQASYEQYF	TGTGCCAGCAGCGAACCGGGACAGGCCTCCTACGAGCAGTACTTC
TRBV6-6	.	.	TRBJ2-1	CASSYFRVNHNEQFF	TGTGCCAGCAGTTACTTTCGGGTCAATCACAATGAGCAGTTCTTC
TRBV5-1	.	.	TRBJ1-4	CASRMMGEKLFF	TGCGCCAGCAGAATGATGGGCGAAAAACTGTTTTTT
TRBV10-2	TRBD1	.	TRBJ2-2	CASSGQGSGELFF	TGCGCCAGCAGTGGACAGGGGAGCGGGGAGCTGTTTTTT
TRBV6-2/TRBV6-3	TRBD1	.	TRBJ2-1	CASSWGQGAGEQFF	TGTGCCAGCAGTTGGGGACAGGGGGCGGGGGAGCAGTTCTTC
TRBV19	TRBD2	.	TRBJ2-1	CASSPEGGSGRPRSYNEQFF	TGTGCCAGTAGCCCGGAGGGGGGTAGCGGGAGGCCACGCTCCTACAATGAGCAGTTCTTC
TRBV10-3	.	once	TRBJ1-1	CAISEIRNTEAFF	TGTGCCATCAGTGAGATCAGGAACACTGAAGCTTTCTTT
TRBV7-2	TRBD2	.	TRBJ2-3	CASSPSSGGPSTDTQYF	TGTGCCAGCAGCCCCTCCAGCGGGGGGCCGAGCACAGATACGCAGTATTTT
TRBV29-1	.	.	TRBJ2-7	CSVGLTRSASYEQYF	TGCAGCGTGGGGTTGACTAGATCCGCCTCCTACGAGCAGTACTTC
TRBV11-3	TRBD2	.	TRBJ2-1	CASSSTTSGGVYNEQFF	TGTGCCAGCAGCTCTACTACGAGCGGGGGGGTATACAATGAGCAGTTCTTC
TRBV5-1	.	.	TRBJ2-5	CASSSGRTGRQETQYF	TGCGCCAGCAGCTCCGGGCGGACTGGACGACAAGAGACCCAGTACTTC
TRBV6-5	.	few	TRBJ1-1	CASKPGHNTEAFF	TGTGCCAGCAAGCCGGGACACAACACTGAAGCTTTCTTT
TRBV25-1	.	.	TRBJ2-5	CASSRTAETQYF	TGTGCCAGCTCCCGGACAGCCGAGACCCAGTACTTC
TRBV6-1	.	.	TRBJ1-3	CASSETGAGNTIYF	TGTGCCAGCAGTGAGACAGGCGCCGGAAACACCATATATTTT
TRBV7-6	.	.	TRBJ2-5	CASSFARRLAEYQETQYF	TGTGCCAGCAGCTTCGCCCGTCGCTTAGCGGAGTACCAAGAGACCCAGTACTTC
TRBV5-4	TRBD1	.	TRBJ1-2	CASSLGDRNYGYTF	TGTGCCAGCAGCTTGGGGGACAGGAACTATGGCTACACCTTC
TRBV14	TRBD2	.	TRBJ2-7	CASSEGLAGKNEQYF	TGTGCCAGCAGCGAAGGACTAGCGGGGAAAAACGAGCAGTACTTC
TRBV20-1	.	few	TRBJ1-1	CSARGDLKAFF	TGCAGTGCTAGAGGGGACTTAAAAGCTTTCTTT
TRBV7-9	TRBD1	.	TRBJ1-2	CASSYETGGDYGYTF	TGTGCCAGCAGCTATGAGACAGGGGGCGACTATGGCTACACCTTC